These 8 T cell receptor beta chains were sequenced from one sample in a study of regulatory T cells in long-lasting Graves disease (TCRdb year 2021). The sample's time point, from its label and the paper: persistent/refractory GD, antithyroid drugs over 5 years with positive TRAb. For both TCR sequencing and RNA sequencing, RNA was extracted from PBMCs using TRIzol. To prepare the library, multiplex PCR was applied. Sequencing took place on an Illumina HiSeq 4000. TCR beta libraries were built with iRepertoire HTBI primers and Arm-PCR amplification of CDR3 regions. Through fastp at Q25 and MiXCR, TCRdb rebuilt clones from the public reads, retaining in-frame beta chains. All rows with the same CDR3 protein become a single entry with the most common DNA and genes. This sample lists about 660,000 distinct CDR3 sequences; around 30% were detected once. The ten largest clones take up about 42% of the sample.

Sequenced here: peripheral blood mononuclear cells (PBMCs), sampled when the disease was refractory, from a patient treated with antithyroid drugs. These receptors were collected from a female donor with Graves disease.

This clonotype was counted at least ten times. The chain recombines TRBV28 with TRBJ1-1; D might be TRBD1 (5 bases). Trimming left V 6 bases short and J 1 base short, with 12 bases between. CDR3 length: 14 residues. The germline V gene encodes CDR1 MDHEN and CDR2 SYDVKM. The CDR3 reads CASSFQGGNTEAFF. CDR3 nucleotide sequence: TGTGCCAGCAGCTTCCAGGGCGGGAACACTGAAGCTTTCTTT.

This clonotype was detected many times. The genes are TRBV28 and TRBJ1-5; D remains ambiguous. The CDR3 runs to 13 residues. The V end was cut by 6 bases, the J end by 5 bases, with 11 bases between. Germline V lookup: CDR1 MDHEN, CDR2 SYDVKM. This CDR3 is CASRVVLDQPQHF. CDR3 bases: TGTGCCAGCAGAGTCGTATTAGATCAGCCCCAGCATTTT.

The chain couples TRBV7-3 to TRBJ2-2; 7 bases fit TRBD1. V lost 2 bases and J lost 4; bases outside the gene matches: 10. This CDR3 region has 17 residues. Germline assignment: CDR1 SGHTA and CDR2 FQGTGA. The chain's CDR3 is CASSLRAGGSSTGELFF. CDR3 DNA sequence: TGTGCCAGCAGCTTACGGGCAGGGGGATCAAGCACCGGGGAGCTGTTTTTT.

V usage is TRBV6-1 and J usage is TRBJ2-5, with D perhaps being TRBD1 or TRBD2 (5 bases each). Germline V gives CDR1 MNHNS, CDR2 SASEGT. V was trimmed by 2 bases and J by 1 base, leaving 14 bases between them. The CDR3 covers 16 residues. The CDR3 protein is CASSESTARGQETQYF. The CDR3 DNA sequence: TGTGCCAGCAGTGAATCGACAGCGAGGGGCCAAGAGACCCAGTACTTC.

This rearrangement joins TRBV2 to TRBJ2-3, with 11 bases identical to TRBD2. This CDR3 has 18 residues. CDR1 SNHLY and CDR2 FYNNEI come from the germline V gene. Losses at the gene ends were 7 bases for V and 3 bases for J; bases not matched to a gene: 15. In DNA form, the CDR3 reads TGTGCCAGCATGCTTAGCGGGAGGGCCTTGGGGATAACAGATACGCAGTATTTT. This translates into CASMLSGRALGITDTQYF.

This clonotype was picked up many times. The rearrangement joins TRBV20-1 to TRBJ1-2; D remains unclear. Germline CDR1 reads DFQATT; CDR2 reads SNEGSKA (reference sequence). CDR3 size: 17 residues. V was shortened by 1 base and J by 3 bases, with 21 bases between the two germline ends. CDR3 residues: CSARALSGSGSDYGYTF. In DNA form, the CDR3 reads TGCAGTGCTAGAGCCCTATCGGGATCGGGATCTGACTATGGCTACACCTTC.

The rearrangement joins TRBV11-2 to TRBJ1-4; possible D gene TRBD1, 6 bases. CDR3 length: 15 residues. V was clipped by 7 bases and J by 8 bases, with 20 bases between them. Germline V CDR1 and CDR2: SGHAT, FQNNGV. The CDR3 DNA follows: TGTGCCAGCACCCGAACCCCTCAGGGGAAGGAAAAACTGTTTTTT. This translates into CASTRTPQGKEKLFF.

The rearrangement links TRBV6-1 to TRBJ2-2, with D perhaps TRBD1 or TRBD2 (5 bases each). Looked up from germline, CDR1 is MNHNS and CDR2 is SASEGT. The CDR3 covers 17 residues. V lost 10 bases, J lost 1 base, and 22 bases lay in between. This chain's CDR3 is CATARGTTFLNTGELFF. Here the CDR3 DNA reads TGTGCCACCGCTCGAGGGACCACGTTTCTGAACACCGGGGAGCTGTTTTTT.